Following are 8 T cell receptor beta chains from one sample sequenced in a study of cytomegalovirus exposure and HLA in healthy donors. 13 Jbeta primers and 60 Vbeta primers were used for the PCR. Sequencing was performed with immunoSEQ multiplex PCR; in TCRdb, only in-frame clones are kept and a portion is missing. Of over 150,000 clones listed, approximately 84% are singletons. Sequenced sample: PBMCs. The receptors were gathered from a girl between 10 and 17 years old in good health and CMV-seropositive.

The chain links TRBV9 to TRBJ1-1; TRBD1 agrees at 8 bases. Unmatched junction bases numbered 4, after V lost 0 bases and J lost 3 bases. CDR1 SGDLS and CDR2 YYNGEE come from the germline V gene. This CDR3 is 15 amino acids long. For the CDR3, the DNA is TGTGCCAGCAGCGTAGAAGGACAGGGATACACTGAAGCTTTCTTT. Translation gives CASSVEGQGYTEAFF.

This rearrangement joins TRBV7-2 to TRBJ1-5; TRBD1 matches at 7 bases. After removal of 5 bases from V and 0 bases from J, the junction contained 4 bases not matched to a gene. Germline CDR1 SGHTA, CDR2 FQGNSA. CDR3 length: 15 amino acids. CDR3 loop: CASSGDRTSNQPQHF. Written as DNA, the CDR3 is TGTGCCAGCAGCGGGGACAGAACTAGCAATCAGCCCCAGCATTTT.

The chain is built from TRBV29-1 and TRBJ1-2; D gene uncertain. The germline gives CDR1 SQVTM, CDR2 ANQGSEA. The V and J ends lost 3 bases and 7 bases respectively, with 9 bases between them. This CDR3 contains 11 residues. For the CDR3, the DNA is TGCAGCGTTGAGGCGGTACTTGGCTACACCTTC. Translation gives CSVEAVLGYTF.

As DNA, the CDR3 is TGTGCCAGCAGTGAAGGGGACAGGACTTACAATGAGCAGTTCTTC. The encoded protein is CASSEGDRTYNEQFF. The chain carries TRBV2 and TRBJ2-1; 8 positions agree with TRBD1. V gave up 1 base and J gave up 4 bases; unmatched junction bases: 3. Per germline, CDR1 SNHLY and CDR2 FYNNEI. The length of the CDR3 is 15 residues.

The chain combines TRBV15 with TRBJ1-3, with 8 nucleotides matching TRBD1. The length of the CDR3 is 17 residues. Germline CDR1 reads LNHNV; CDR2 reads YYDKDF (reference sequence). V lost 10 bases, J lost 0 bases, and 14 bases stayed unmatched. CDR3 DNA: TGTGCCATCCGGGACAGGAGACCTACTACCTCTGGAAACACCATATATTTT. It is translated as CAIRDRRPTTSGNTIYF.

The CDR3 DNA sequence: TGTGCCAGCTCACCATCGCGACAGAGGTACAATGAGCAGTTCTTC. As protein: CASSPSRQRYNEQFF. The rearrangement links TRBV18 to TRBJ2-1; the D gene is possibly TRBD1 (5 bases). Trimming stripped 2 bases from V and 4 bases from J, with 12 bases between. Per germline, CDR1 KGHSH and CDR2 LQKENI. This CDR3 is 15 amino acids long.

The V call is TRBV5-6, the J call TRBJ1-2; tentative D call: TRBD1 (5 bases). V lost 0 bases and J lost 4, with 10 bases in between. CDR1 is SGHDT and CDR2 is YYEEEE in the germline V gene. The CDR3 loop spans 14 amino acids. DNA of the CDR3: TGTGCCAGCAGCTTGGCTCCGGGGGGCTATGGCTACACCTTC. It specifies CASSLAPGGYGYTF.

The chain recombines TRBV19 with TRBJ1-2; TRBD1 might be the D (6 bases). V gave up 6 bases and J gave up 8 bases, with 16 bases separating them. The CDR3 spans 13 residues. Germline assignment: CDR1 LNHDA and CDR2 SQIVND (reference sequence). CDR3 region: CASRLDRLKGYTF. In nucleotides, the CDR3 is TGTGCCAGTAGGCTGGACAGACTCAAGGGCTACACCTTC.